This T cell receptor (beta chain) was identified in a study of blood T cell repertoires in COVID-19. Study background: T cells, B-cell-depleted T cells, or PBMCs supplied cDNA or gDNA.

The CDR3 is 15 amino acids. Germline V lookup: CDR1 SGHTS, CDR2 YDEGEE. Trimming removed 0 bases at V and 3 bases at J, with 10 bases between. In the authors' workflow: Nucleated cell number was recorded as an estimate derived from reference gene primer amplification. Using immunoSEQ multiplex PCR, the repertoire was profiled, and TCRdb retains in-frame clones only, with some absent. That table supplies the V and J calls and clone size; D and trimming were determined from the DNA. Of about 140,000 clones listed, more than 60% were seen once; the top ten hold 9%. Sample: peripheral blood. V is TRBV5-8 and J is TRBJ1-5, with D possibly TRBD1 on 5 matching bases. The receptor was derived from a woman aged 45 to 65 with active or convalescent COVID-19. The CDR3 coding sequence is TGTGCCAGCAGCTTGGGCAGGGCGACCAATCAGCCCCAGCATTTT. Translated: CASSLGRATNQPQHF.